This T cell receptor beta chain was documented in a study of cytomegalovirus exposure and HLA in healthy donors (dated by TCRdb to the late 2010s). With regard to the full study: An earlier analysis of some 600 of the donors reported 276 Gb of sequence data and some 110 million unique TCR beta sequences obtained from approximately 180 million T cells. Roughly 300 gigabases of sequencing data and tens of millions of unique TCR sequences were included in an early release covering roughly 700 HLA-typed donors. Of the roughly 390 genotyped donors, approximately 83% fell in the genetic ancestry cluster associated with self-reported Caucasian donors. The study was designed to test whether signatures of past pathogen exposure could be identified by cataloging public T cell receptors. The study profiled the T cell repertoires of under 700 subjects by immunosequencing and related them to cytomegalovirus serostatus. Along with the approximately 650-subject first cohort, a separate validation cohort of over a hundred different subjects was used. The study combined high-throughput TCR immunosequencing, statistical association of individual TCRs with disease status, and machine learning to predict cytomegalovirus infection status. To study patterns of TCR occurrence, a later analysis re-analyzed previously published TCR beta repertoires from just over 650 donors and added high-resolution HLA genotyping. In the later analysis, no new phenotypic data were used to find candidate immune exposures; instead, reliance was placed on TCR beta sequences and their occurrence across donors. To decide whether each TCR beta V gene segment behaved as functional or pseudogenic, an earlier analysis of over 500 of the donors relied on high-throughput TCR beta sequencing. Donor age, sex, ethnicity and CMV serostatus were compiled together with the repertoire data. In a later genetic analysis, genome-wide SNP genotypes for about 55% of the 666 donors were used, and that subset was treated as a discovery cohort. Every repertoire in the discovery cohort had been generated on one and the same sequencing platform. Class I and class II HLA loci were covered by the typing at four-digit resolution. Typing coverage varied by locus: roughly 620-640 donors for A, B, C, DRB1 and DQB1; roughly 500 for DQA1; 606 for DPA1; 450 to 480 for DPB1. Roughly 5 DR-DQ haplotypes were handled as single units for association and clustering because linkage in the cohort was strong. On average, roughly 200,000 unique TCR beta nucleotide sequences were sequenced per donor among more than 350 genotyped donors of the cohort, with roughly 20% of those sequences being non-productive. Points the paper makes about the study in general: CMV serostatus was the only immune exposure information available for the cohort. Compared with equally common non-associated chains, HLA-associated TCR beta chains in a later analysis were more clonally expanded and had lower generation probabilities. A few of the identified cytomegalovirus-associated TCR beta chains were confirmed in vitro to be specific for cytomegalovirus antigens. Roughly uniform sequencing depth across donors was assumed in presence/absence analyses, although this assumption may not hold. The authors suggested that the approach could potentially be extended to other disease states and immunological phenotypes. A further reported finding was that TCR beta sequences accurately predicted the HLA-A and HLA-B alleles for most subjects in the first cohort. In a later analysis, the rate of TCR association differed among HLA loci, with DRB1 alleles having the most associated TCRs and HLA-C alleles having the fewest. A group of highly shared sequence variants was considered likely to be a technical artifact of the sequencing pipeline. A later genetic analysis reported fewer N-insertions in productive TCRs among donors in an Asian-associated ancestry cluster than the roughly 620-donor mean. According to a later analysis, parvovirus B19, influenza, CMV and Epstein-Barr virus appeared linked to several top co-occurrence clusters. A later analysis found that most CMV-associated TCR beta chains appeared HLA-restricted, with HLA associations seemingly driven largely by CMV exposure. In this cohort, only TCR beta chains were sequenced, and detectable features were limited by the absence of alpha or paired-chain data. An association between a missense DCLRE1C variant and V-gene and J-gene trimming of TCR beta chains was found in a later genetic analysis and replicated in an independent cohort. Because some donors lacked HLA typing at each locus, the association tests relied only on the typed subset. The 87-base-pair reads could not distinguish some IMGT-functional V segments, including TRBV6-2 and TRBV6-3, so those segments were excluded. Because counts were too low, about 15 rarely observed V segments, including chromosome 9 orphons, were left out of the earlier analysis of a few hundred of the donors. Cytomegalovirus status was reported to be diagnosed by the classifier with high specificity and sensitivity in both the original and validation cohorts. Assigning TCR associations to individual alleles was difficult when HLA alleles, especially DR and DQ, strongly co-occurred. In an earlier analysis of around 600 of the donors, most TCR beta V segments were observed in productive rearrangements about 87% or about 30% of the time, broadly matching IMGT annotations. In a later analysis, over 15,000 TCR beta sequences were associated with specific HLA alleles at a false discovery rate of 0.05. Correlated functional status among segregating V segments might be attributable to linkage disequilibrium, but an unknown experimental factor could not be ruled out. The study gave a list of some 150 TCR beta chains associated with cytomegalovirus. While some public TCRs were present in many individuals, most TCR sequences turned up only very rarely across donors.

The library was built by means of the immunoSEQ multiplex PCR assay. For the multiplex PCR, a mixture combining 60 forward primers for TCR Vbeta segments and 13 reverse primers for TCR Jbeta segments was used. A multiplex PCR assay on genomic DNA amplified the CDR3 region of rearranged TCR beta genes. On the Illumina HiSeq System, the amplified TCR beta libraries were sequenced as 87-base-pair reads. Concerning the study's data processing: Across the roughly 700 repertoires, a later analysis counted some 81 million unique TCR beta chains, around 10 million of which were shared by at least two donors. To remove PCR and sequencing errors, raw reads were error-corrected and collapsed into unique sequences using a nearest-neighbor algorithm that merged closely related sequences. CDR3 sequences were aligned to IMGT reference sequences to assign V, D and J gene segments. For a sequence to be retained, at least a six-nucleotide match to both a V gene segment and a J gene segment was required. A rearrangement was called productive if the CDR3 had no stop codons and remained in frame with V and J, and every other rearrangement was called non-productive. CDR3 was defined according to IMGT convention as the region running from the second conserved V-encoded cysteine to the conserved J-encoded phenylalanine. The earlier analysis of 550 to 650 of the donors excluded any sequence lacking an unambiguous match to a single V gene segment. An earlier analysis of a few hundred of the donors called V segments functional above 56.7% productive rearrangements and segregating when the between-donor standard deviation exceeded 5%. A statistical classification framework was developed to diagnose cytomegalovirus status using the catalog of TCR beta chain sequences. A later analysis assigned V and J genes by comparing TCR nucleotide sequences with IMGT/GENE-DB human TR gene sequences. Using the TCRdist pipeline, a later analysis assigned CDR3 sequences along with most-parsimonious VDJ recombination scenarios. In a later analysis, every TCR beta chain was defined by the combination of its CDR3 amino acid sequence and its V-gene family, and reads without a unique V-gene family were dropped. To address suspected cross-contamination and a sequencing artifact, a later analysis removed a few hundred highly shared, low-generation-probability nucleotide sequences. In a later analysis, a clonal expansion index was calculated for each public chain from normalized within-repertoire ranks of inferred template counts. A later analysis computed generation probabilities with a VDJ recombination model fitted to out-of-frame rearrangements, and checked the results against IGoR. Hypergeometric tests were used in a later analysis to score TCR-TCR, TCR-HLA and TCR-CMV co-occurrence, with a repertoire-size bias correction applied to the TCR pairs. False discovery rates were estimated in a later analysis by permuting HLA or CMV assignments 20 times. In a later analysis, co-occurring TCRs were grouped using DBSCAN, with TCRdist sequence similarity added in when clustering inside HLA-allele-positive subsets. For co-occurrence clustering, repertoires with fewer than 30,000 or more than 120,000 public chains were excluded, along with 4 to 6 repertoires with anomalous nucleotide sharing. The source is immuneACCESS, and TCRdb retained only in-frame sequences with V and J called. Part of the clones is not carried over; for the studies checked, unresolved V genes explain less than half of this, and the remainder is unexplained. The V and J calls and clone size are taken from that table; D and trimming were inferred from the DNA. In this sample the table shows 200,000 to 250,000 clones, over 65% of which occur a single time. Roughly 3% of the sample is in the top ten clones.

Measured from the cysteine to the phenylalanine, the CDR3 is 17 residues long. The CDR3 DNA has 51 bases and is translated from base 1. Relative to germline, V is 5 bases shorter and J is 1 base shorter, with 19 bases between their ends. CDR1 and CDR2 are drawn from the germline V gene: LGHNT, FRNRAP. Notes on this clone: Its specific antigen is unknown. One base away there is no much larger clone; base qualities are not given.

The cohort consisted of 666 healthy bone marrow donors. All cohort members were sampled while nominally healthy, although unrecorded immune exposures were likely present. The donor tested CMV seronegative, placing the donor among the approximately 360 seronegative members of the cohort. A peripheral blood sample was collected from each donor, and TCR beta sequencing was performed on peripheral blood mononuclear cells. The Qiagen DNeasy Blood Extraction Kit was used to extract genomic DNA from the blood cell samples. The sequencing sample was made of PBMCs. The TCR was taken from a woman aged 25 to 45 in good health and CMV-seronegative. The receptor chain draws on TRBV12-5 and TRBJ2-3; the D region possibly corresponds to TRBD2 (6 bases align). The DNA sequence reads TGTGCTAGTGGTCCGAATCCGGAGGGACGGCGCACAGATACGCAGTATTTT. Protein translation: CASGPNPEGRRTDTQYF.